This TCR beta chain was sequenced during a study of post-analysis software for immune sequencing data. Study background: Disease courses included relapsing-remitting, secondary progressive and progressive-relapsing multiple sclerosis.

The CDR3 runs to 16 residues. The V segment lost 2 bases and the J segment 0 bases; nucleotides outside the gene matches: 6. Germline V gene sequence: CDR1 KGHSH, CDR2 LQKENI. The TCR beta cDNA libraries carried unique molecular identifiers. Out of roughly 0.95 to 10 million T cells, hundreds of thousands of cDNA molecules were generated. Via MiXCR, TCRdb re-called the PCR reads, giving one row per CDR3 protein. This sample has 430,000 or so distinct CDR3 sequences, with more than 30% found just once. This clonotype was seen more than once but under ten times. Its antigen is undetermined. General study findings and limits: For normalized Chao1 diversity, multiple sclerosis patients scored significantly lower than controls did. TRBV segments more frequent in patients than in controls numbered several and included TRBV5-6, TRBV5-1 and TRBV20-1. Samples prepared in the same batch strongly co-clustered by F measure.

Sequenced material: blood. The origin of this receptor is a girl aged 2 to 10 with multiple sclerosis. The rearrangement links TRBV18 to TRBJ2-7, with 8 bases fitting TRBD2. The CDR3 DNA follows: TGTGCCAGCTCACCAATTCGTGCGGGAGGCTCCTACGAGCAGTACTTC. It encodes CASSPIRAGGSYEQYF. Using reference TRBV18 and TRBJ2-7 for the parts outside the CDR3, the full variable domain is NAGVMQNPRHLVRRRGQEARLRCSPMKGHSHVYWYRQLPEEGLKFMVYLQKENIIDESGMPKERFSAEFPKEGPSILRIQQVVRGDSAAYFCASSPIRAGGSYEQYFGPGTRLTVT.